The 3 T cell receptor beta chains below come from one sample, sequenced in a study of identical twins. TCRdb redid the calling of the 5' RACE reads with MiXCR, one entry per CDR3 protein. Of around 960,000 distinct CDR3 sequences detected, about 12% appear once; the ten largest clones hold 1.5% to 2%. The sample also formed part of further work on yellow fever vaccine responses in identical twins.

The sequenced sample consisted of PBMCs. These TCRs come from a woman aged 18-29 years in good health.

In this sample, this clonotype turned up a few times. The chain carries TRBV15 and TRBJ2-1; 7 bases line up with TRBD2. Germline CDR1 is LNHNV and CDR2 is YYDKDF (reference sequence). Unmatched junction bases numbered 14, after V lost 0 bases and J lost 0 bases. This CDR3 comprises 20 residues. CDR3 sequence (DNA): TGTGCCACCAGCAGAGATATGGGGACGGGAGGCCAAAGCTCCTACAATGAGCAGTTCTTC. Protein: CATSRDMGTGGQSSYNEQFF.

As regards this clonotype: A much larger clone sits a single nucleotide away, making a read error possible. The chain is built from TRBV7-8 and TRBJ2-3; 10 nucleotides line up with TRBD2. The V gene end was trimmed by 5 bases and the J gene end by 0 bases; junction bases not matched to a gene: 5. Germline lookup yields CDR1 SGHVS and CDR2 FQNEAQ. This CDR3 spans 16 amino acids. Here the CDR3 DNA reads TGTGCCAGCAGCCCACAGACTAGCGGGAGCACAGATACGCAGTATTTT. Its translation is CASSPQTSGSTDTQYF.

This clonotype has more than one count but fewer than ten. This rearrangement joins TRBV14 to TRBJ1-1; D is unclear. Germline V gene lookup returns CDR1 SGHDN and CDR2 FVKESK. The CDR3 loop spans 12 amino acids. Trimming removed 0 bases from V and 11 bases from J, with 10 bases in between. CDR3 amino acids: CASSQDRTVAFF. In DNA, the CDR3 is TGTGCCAGCAGCCAAGACAGGACGGTGGCTTTCTTT.